The T cell receptor (beta chain) described here comes from a study of CD8+ T cells in alopecia areata. For the study at large: Affected scalp percentage set treated patients' severity scores. Overall study findings and caveats: Resident alphabeta T-cell populations of normal skin are likewise subject to sequencing in scalp samples. Shared TCR sequences were less clear between patients than in mice, possibly partly from HLA diversity.

Comment on this clone: As yet, its antigen is unknown.

Extracted RNA was reverse transcribed into cDNA, the sequencing template. Sequencing used immunoSEQ multiplex PCR; TCRdb keeps in-frame clones, though not all of them. Counted here are about 210,000 clones, 50% to 75% occurring once; the ten biggest clones make up roughly 4.2%. The junction had 6 bases not matched to a gene; V was cut back by 6 bases and J by 1 base. This CDR3 region has 16 residues. Germline CDR1 and CDR2: KGHSH and LQKENI. Stated treatment: oral pan-JAK inhibitor, 5-10 mg twice daily. The J gene is TRBJ2-3, the V gene TRBV18; 11 positions agree with TRBD2. The specimen was CD4+ T cells sorted from blood, collected at week 4, from a patient treated with tofacitinib. The TCR was taken from a human donor with alopecia areata. DNA for the CDR3: TGTGCCAGCTCGTCCCTACTAGCGGGGGGCACAGATACGCAGTATTTT. It encodes CASSSLLAGGTDTQYF.